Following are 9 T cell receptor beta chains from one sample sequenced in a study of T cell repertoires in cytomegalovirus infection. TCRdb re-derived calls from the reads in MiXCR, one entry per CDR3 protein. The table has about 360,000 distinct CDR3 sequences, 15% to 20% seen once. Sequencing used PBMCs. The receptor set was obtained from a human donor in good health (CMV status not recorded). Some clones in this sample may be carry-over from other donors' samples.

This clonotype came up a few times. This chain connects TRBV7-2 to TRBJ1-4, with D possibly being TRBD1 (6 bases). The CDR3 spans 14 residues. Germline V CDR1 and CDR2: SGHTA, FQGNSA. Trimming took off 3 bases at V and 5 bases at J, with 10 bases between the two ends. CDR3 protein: CASSLGGGNEKLFF. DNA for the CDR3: TGTGCCAGCAGCTTGGGAGGGGGAAATGAAAAACTGTTTTTT.

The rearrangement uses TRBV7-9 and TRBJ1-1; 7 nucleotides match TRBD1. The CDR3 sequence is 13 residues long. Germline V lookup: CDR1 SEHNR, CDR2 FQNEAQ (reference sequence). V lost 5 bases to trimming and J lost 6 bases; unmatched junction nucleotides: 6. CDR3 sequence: CASSPTGHPEAFF. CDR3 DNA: TGTGCCAGCAGCCCGACAGGGCATCCTGAAGCTTTCTTT.

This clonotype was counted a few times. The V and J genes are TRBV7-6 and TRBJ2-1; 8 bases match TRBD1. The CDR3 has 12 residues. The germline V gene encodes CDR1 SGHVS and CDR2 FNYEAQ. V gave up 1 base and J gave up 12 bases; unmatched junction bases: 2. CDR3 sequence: CASSLDGTGQFF. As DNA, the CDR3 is TGTGCCAGCAGCTTAGACGGGACAGGGCAGTTCTTC. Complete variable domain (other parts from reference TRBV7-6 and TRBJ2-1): GAGVSQSPRYKVTKRGQDVALRCDPISGHVSLYWYRQALGQGPEFLTYFNYEAQQDKSGLPNDRFSAERPEGSISTLTIQRTEQRDSAMYRCASSLDGTGQFFGPGTRLTVL.

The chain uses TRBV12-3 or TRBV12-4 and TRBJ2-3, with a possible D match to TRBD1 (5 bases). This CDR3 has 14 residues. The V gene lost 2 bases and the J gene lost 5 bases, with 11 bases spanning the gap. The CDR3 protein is CASSLQGPGDTQYF. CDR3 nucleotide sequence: TGTGCCAGCAGTTTACAGGGCCCGGGAGATACGCAGTATTTT.

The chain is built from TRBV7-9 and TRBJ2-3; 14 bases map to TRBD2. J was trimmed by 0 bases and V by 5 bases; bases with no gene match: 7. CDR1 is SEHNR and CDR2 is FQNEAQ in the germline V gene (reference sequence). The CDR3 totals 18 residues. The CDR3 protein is CASSPGTSGGSSTDTQYF. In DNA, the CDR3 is TGTGCCAGCAGCCCGGGGACTAGCGGGGGTTCCAGCACAGATACGCAGTATTTT.

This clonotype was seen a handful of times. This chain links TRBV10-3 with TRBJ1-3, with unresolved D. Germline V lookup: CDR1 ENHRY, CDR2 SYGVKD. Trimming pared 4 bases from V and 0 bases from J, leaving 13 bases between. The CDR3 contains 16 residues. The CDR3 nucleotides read TGTGCCATCAGTGGTTTGTCGAAGAGCTCTGGAAACACCATATATTTT. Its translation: CAISGLSKSSGNTIYF.

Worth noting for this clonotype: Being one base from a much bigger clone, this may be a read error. CDR3 loop: CASSLRVLITEAFF. Written as DNA, the CDR3 is TGTGCCAGCAGCTTAAGGGTATTGATCACTGAAGCTTTCTTT. The gene calls are TRBV7-6 and TRBJ1-1; D is undetermined. CDR3 length equals 14 residues. Germline assignment: CDR1 SGHVS and CDR2 FNYEAQ. V shed 2 bases and J shed 4 bases, with 11 bases lying between them.

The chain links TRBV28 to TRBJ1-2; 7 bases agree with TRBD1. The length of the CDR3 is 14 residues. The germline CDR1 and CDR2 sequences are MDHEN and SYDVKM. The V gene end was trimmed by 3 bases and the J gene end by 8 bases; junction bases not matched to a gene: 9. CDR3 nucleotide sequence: TGTGCCAGCAGTTTTGACAGGGACCGATGGGGCTACACCTTC. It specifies CASSFDRDRWGYTF.

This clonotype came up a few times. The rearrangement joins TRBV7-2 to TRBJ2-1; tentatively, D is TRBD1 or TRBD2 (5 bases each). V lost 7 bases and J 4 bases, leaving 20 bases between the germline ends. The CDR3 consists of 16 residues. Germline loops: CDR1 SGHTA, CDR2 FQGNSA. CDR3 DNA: TGTGCCAGCACCCCTGGGGGATTGGCGGCATACAATGAGCAGTTCTTC. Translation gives CASTPGGLAAYNEQFF. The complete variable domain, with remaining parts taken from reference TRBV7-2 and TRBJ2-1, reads GAGVSQSPSNKVTEKGKDVELRCDPISGHTALYWYRQSLGQGLEFLIYFQGNSAPDKSGLPSDRFSAERTGGSVSTLTIQRTQQEDSAVYLCASTPGGLAAYNEQFFGPGTRLTVL.